The 11 T cell receptor beta chains presented below share a single source sample, sequenced in a study of cytomegalovirus exposure and HLA in healthy donors. Primers: 60 Vbeta forward and 13 Jbeta reverse. Some clones are missing from TCRdb's copy, which holds only in-frame ones; the method was immunoSEQ multiplex PCR. In the table there are approximately 160,000 clones, about three quarters of which are singletons. The sequencing sample was made of PBMCs. The receptors were gathered from a male donor in good health and CMV-seronegative.

The CDR3 reads CASASGPSTDTQYF. CDR3 nucleotides: TGTGCCAGTGCTAGCGGGCCCAGCACAGATACGCAGTATTTT. The J gene is TRBJ2-3, the V gene TRBV19; 8 bases line up with TRBD2. From germline, CDR1 is LNHDA and CDR2 SQIVND (reference sequence). The J segment lost 0 bases and the V segment lost 8 bases, leaving 4 bases of the junction unmatched. CDR3 length: 14 amino acids.

The chain joins TRBV6-5 to TRBJ2-7; D is undetermined. The length of the CDR3 is 12 residues. CDR1 MNHEY and CDR2 SVGAGI come from the germline V gene. V gave up 5 bases and J gave up 3 bases, with 8 bases separating them. CDR3 bases: TGTGCCAGCAGTGGTCCAGGCTACGAGCAGTACTTC. It encodes CASSGPGYEQYF.

Points on this clone: One junction end does not reproduce the germline sequence, and a read error may be involved. V is TRBV7-9 and J is TRBJ2-6; no clear D. Germline V gene data show CDR1 as SEHNR and CDR2 as FQNEAQ (reference sequence). The CDR3 runs 16 residues. The CDR3 DNA reads as TGTTCCAGCAGCTTAGCTGCGTCGGCTGGGGCCAACGTCCTGACTTTC. It translates to CSSSLAASAGANVLTF.

Only one count was recorded for this clone. V gene TRBV7-9 combines with J gene TRBJ1-4; 7 nucleotides match TRBD1. With V trimmed by 1 base and J by 2 bases, 7 bases remained unmatched. The CDR3 has 17 amino acids. In germline, CDR1 is SEHNR, CDR2 FQNEAQ (reference sequence). The CDR3 region is CASSLGVTGATNEKLFF. In DNA form, the CDR3 reads TGTGCCAGCAGCTTAGGGGTTACAGGGGCGACTAATGAAAAACTGTTTTTT. Looking up the rest from reference TRBV7-9 and TRBJ1-4 gives the full variable domain: DTGVSQNPRHKITKRGQNVTFRCDPISEHNRLYWYRQTLGQGPEFLTYFQNEAQLEKSRLLSDRFSAERPKGSFSTLEIQRTEQGDSAMYLCASSLGVTGATNEKLFFGSGTQLSVL.

As for this clone: Other DNA sequences in this specimen translate into the identical CDR3. The rearrangement joins TRBV7-7 to TRBJ2-5, with TRBD2 matching 12 bases. The CDR3 is made up of 15 amino acids. The germline V gene has CDR1 SSHAT and CDR2 FNYEAQ (reference sequence). V shed 5 bases and J 4 bases; nucleotides not matched to a gene: 5. DNA for the CDR3: TGTGCCAGCAGCCTCCAACTAGCGGGAGGAGAGACCCAGTACTTC. This gives the protein CASSLQLAGGETQYF.

This sequence joins TRBV6-5 and TRBJ2-7; the match to TRBD2 covers 14 bases. The CDR3 contains 15 residues. V was pared by 7 bases and J by 3 bases, with 5 bases of the junction left unmatched. From germline, CDR1 is MNHEY and CDR2 SVGAGI. The CDR3 bases are TGTGCCAGCACAGGGGGACTAGCGGGAGTCTACGAGCAGTACTTC. Translating gives CASTGGLAGVYEQYF.

Concerning this clone itself: The sample carries other DNA sequences with the same CDR3. The chain joins TRBV7-2 to TRBJ2-3; 8 bases align to TRBD2. CDR3 length equals 14 residues. V shed 5 bases, J shed 3 bases, and the junction held 4 bases outside the gene matches. Germline lookup yields CDR1 SGHTA and CDR2 FQGNSA. CDR3 loop: CASSRSGGTDTQYF. The CDR3 bases are TGTGCCAGCAGCCGGAGCGGGGGTACAGATACGCAGTATTTT. The whole variable domain, remainder taken from reference TRBV7-2 and TRBJ2-3, is GAGVSQSPSNKVTEKGKDVELRCDPISGHTALYWYRQSLGQGLEFLIYFQGNSAPDKSGLPSDRFSAERTGGSVSTLTIQRTQQEDSAVYLCASSRSGGTDTQYFGPGTRLTVL.

V and J are TRBV11-3 and TRBJ2-1; no definite D call. V dropped 3 bases and J dropped 2 bases, with 5 bases sitting between them. The length of the CDR3 is 13 residues. The germline V gene has CDR1 SGHNT and CDR2 YENEEA. The CDR3 DNA follows: TGTGCCAGCAGCTTTACGGCCTACAATGAGCAGTTCTTC. Amino acids: CASSFTAYNEQFF.

The chain uses TRBV7-6 and TRBJ2-7; the match to TRBD2 covers 10 bases. V lost 4 bases and J lost 5; bases outside the gene matches: 11. The CDR3 is 16 residues long. Germline V gene lookup returns CDR1 SGHVS and CDR2 FNYEAQ. As DNA, the CDR3 is TGTGCCAGCAGCTCAGATCTTAGCGGGAGGTTACACGAGCAGTACTTC. It is translated as CASSSDLSGRLHEQYF.

The chain's CDR3 is CSARDRTVDTF. In DNA form, the CDR3 reads TGCAGTGCTAGAGATCGGACAGTCGACACCTTC. This chain uses TRBV20-1 with TRBJ1-2; a weak D match, TRBD1 (6 bases). Trimming shortened V by 0 bases and J by 12 bases, and 11 bases separated the two germline ends. The CDR3 is 11 residues long. Germline values: CDR1 DFQATT, CDR2 SNEGSKA (reference sequence).

The chain is built from TRBV4-2 and TRBJ2-7, with 13 positions matching TRBD2. The CDR3 length is 15 residues. In germline, CDR1 is LGHNA, CDR2 YNFKEQ. The ends lost 4 bases at V and 0 bases at J; junction bases unmatched: 0. Written as DNA, the CDR3 is TGTGCCAGCAGCCGGACTAGCGGGAGCTCCTACGAGCAGTACTTC. It specifies CASSRTSGSSYEQYF.